A single T cell receptor (beta chain) is shown here with its context. Seattle researchers signed up patients amid active infection and tracked them longitudinally. This sample is drawn from a study of blood T cell repertoires in COVID-19. The repertoire was sequenced with immunoSEQ multiplex PCR; TCRdb's copy has only in-frame clones and lacks some. The data hold roughly 250,000 clones, with 70% to 90% observed a single time. CDR3 length equals 15 residues. Trimming took 2 bases from V and 6 from J; bases not matched to a gene: 4. Germline V gene data show CDR1 as MDHEN and CDR2 as SYDVKM. The material sequenced was peripheral blood. The clonotype comes from a human donor with COVID-19, enrolled during active disease. The donor label of this sample is uncertain. This chain links TRBV28 with TRBJ2-7; TRBD2 matches 13 bases. The DNA for the CDR3 is TGTGCCAGCAGTTTACAAGGACTAGCGGGAGCCGAGCAGTACTTC. Its translation is CASSLQGLAGAEQYF.